The source of this TCR beta chain is a study of cytomegalovirus exposure and HLA in healthy donors. Study conclusions and caveats: Cytomegalovirus association was listed for about 160 TCR beta chains. In a later analysis, a missense DCLRE1C variant was linked to TCR beta V- and J-gene trimming. On later analysis, the bulk of CMV-associated TCR beta chains appeared to be HLA-restricted.

Germline-derived CDR1 and CDR2 are SNHLY and FYNNEI. V was trimmed by 7 bases and J by 2 bases, leaving 24 bases between them. The CDR3 contains 18 residues. PCR employed 60 Vbeta and 13 Jbeta primers. Generated by immunoSEQ multiplex PCR, the TCRdb table keeps only in-frame clones and is missing some. Counted here are about 150,000 clones, around 80% occurring once; the ten biggest clones make up about 7.7%. About this clone itself: Its specificity is not known.

This TCR derives from a woman aged 35 to 49 in good health and CMV-seropositive. Sequencing was performed on PBMCs. The chain couples TRBV2 to TRBJ1-5; D not certain. Written as DNA, the CDR3 is TGTGCCAGCACCTCCCCCTCCCCGGGTGCCACGGGCAATCAGCCCCAGCATTTT. This translates into CASTSPSPGATGNQPQHF.